This TCR beta chain was identified during a study of radiotherapy plus CTLA-4 blockade in lung cancer. The study's findings and limits: Early blood T cell clone dynamics, with interferon-beta, were reported to best predict response. Following radiotherapy plus ipilimumab, tumor-derived TCR clones expanded in the blood.

Comments on this clone: Its target is not known.

CTLA-4 blockade using ipilimumab, together with focal radiation, was received by patients with chemo-refractory metastatic non-small-cell lung cancer. Measured with immunoSEQ multiplex PCR; TCRdb has only the in-frame clones, and not every one. The sample has fewer than 70,000 clones, 65% to 80% seen once. V lost 0 bases, J lost 4 bases, and 9 bases lay in between. The germline CDR1 and CDR2 sequences are SGHVS and FQNEAQ. The CDR3 contains 15 residues. The receptor's source is a human donor with non-small cell lung cancer who had a complete response to radiotherapy plus ipilimumab. The sample here was peripheral blood, taken from a patient treated with radiotherapy plus ipilimumab. This chain uses TRBV7-8 with TRBJ1-4, with D perhaps matching TRBD1 (6 bases). In nucleotides, the CDR3 is TGTGCCAGCAGCTTAGCAGCCAGGGGTAATGAAAAACTGTTTTTT. Amino acids: CASSLAARGNEKLFF.